The entry below describes one T cell receptor beta chain. Its specificity is unknown. The data stem from a study of T cell responses to AZD1222 COVID-19 vaccine. The data were produced by immunoSEQ multiplex PCR, yet TCRdb's version contains in-frame clones alone and is incomplete. This repertoire shows roughly 180,000 clones, about 94% found once; its top ten account for about 9.2%. The germline CDR1 and CDR2 sequences are LNHDA and SQIVND (reference sequence). The length of the CDR3 is 15 residues. V was pared by 1 base and J by 0 bases, with 9 bases between. Regarding the study as a whole: The donors showed a predominance of white British ancestry and of females, with possible underestimation of clonal diversity. The study found Spike-specific TCR breadth and depth rose after two AZD1222 doses. Regions left unmutated in variants are reportedly the target of nearly half of spike-specific TCRs.

Sequenced material: peripheral blood, taken on day 0 of AZD1222 vaccination. This chain connects TRBV19 to TRBJ1-2; a possible D gene is TRBD1 (5 bases). The receptor comes from an adult in good health. DNA of the CDR3: TGTGCCAGTAGTATAGTGGCAGGGTCTAACTATGGCTACACCTTC. This translates into CASSIVAGSNYGYTF. Full variable domain (remainder filled in from reference TRBV19 and TRBJ1-2): DGGITQSPKYLFRKEGQNVTLSCEQNLNHDAMYWYRQDPGQGLRLIYYSQIVNDFQKGDIAEGYSVSREKKESFPLTVTSAQKNPTAFYLCASSIVAGSNYGYTFGSGTRLTVV.